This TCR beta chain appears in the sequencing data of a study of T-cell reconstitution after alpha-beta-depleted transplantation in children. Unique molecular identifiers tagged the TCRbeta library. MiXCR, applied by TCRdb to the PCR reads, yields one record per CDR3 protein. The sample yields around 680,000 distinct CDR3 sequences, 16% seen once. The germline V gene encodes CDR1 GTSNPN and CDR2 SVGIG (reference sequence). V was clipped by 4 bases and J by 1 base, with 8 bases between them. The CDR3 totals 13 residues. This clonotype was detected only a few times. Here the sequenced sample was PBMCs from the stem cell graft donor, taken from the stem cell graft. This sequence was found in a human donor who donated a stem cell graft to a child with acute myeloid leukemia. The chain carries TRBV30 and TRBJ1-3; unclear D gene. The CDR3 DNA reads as TGTGCCTGGACCCTCTGGTCTGGAAACACCATATATTTT. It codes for CAWTLWSGNTIYF.